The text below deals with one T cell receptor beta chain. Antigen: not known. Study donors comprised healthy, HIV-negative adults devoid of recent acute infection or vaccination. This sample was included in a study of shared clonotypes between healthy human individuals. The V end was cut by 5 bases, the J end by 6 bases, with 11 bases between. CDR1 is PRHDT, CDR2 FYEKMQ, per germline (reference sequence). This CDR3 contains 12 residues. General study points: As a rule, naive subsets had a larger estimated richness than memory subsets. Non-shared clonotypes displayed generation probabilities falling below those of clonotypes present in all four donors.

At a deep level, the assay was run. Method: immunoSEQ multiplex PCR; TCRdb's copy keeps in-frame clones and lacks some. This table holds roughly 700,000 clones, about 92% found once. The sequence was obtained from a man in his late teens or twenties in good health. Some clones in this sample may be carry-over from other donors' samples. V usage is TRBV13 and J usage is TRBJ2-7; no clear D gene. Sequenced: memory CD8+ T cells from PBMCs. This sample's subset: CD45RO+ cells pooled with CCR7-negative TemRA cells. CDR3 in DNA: TGTGCCAGCAGCCTACCCTCGACCGAGCAGTACTTC. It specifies CASSLPSTEQYF.